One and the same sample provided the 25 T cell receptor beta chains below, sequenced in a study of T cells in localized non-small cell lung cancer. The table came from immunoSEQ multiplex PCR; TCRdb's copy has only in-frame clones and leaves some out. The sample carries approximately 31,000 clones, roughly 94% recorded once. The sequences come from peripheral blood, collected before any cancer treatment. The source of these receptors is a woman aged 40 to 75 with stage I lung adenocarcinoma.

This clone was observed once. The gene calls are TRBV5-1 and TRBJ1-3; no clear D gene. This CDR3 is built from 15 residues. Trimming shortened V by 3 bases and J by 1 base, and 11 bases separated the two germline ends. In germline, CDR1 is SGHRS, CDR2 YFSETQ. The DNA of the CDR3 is TGCGCCAGCAGCTCAATTGGGGTGTCTGGAAACACCATATATTTT. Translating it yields CASSSIGVSGNTIYF.

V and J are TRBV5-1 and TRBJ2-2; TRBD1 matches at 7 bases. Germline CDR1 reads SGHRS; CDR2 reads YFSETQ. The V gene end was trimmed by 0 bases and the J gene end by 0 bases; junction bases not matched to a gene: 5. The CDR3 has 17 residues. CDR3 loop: CASSLGKGTANTGELFF. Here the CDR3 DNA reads TGCGCCAGCAGCTTGGGTAAGGGGACAGCGAACACCGGGGAGCTGTTTTTT.

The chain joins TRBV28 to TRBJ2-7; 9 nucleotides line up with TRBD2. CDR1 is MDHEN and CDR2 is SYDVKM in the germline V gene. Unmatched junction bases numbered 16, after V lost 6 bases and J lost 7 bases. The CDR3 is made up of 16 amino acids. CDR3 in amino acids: CASRRQRELAGLEQYF. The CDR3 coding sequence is TGTGCCAGCAGACGCCAAAGGGAACTAGCGGGTTTGGAGCAGTACTTC.

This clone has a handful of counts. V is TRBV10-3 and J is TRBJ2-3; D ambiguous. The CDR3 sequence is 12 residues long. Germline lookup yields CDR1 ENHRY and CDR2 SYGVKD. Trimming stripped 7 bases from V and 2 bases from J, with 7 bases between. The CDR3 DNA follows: TGTGCCATCATGGGATACACAGATACGCAGTATTTT. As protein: CAIMGYTDTQYF.

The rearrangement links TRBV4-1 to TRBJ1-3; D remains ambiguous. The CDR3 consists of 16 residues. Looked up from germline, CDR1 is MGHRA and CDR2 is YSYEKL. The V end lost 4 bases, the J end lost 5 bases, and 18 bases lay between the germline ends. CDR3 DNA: TGCGCCAGCAGCCGTTCGGGTGGCAACTCCAGAAACACCATATATTTT. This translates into CASSRSGGNSRNTIYF.

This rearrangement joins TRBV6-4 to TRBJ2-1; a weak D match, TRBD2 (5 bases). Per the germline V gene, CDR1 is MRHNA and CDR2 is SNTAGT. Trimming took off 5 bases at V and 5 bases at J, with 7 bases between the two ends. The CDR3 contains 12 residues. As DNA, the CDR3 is TGTGCCAGCAGTTCTAGCCACAATGAGCAGTTCTTC. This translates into CASSSSHNEQFF.

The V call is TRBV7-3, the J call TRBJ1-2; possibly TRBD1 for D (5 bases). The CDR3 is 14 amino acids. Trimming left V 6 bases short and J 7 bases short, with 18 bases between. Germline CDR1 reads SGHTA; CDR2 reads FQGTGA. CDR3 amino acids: CASSKTVEGGGYTF. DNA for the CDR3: TGTGCCAGCAGTAAGACAGTTGAGGGTGGTGGCTACACCTTC.

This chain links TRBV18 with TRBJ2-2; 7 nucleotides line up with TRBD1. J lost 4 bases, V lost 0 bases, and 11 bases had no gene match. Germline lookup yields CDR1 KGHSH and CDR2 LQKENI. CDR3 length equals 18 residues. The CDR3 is CASSPPSTKAGGTGELFF. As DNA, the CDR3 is TGTGCCAGCTCACCACCCTCCACAAAAGCAGGGGGCACCGGGGAGCTGTTTTTT. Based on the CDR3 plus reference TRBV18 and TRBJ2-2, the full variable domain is NAGVMQNPRHLVRRRGQEARLRCSPMKGHSHVYWYRQLPEEGLKFMVYLQKENIIDESGMPKERFSAEFPKEGPSILRIQQVVRGDSAAYFCASSPPSTKAGGTGELFFGEGSRLTVL.

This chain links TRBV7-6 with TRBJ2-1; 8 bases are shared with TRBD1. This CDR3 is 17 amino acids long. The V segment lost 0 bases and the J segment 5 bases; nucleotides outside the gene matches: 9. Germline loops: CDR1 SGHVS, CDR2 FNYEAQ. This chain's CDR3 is CASSLAVRDRLHNEQFF. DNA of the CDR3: TGTGCCAGCAGCTTAGCCGTGAGGGACAGGCTCCACAATGAGCAGTTCTTC.

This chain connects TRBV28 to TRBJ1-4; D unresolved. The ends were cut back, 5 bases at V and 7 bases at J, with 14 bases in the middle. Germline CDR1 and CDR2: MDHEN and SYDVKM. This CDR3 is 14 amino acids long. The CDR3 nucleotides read TGTGCCAGCAGTCCCTACATGGGTCGTGAAAAACTGTTTTTT. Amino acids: CASSPYMGREKLFF.

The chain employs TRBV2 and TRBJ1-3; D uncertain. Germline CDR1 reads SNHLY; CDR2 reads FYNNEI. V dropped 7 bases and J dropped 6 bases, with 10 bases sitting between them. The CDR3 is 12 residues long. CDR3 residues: CASKYFANTIYF. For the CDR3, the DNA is TGTGCCAGCAAGTATTTCGCAAACACCATATATTTT.

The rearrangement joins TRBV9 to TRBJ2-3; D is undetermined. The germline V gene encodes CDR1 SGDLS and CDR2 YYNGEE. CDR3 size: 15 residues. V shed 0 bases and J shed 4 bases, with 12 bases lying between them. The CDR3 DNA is TGTGCCAGCAGCGTAGCTAACCAGCTGGCAGATACGCAGTATTTT. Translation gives CASSVANQLADTQYF.

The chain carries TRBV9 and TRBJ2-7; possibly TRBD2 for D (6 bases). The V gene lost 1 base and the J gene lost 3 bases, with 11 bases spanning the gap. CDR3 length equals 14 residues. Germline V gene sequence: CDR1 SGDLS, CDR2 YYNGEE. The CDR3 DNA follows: TGTGCCAGCAGCGTAACCCTAGCGAACTACGAGCAGTACTTC. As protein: CASSVTLANYEQYF.

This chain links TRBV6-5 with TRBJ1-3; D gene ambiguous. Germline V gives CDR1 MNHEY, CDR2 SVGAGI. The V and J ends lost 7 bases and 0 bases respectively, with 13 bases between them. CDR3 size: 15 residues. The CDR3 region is CASTDPSSSGNTIYF. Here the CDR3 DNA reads TGTGCCAGCACTGACCCTTCGAGCTCTGGAAACACCATATATTTT.

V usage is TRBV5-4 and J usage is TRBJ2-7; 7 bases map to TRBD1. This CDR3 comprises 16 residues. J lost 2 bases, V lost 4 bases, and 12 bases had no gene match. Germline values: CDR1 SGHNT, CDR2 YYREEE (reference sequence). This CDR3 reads CASSKASGTATYEQYF. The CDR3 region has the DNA TGTGCCAGCAGCAAAGCATCCGGGACAGCAACCTACGAGCAGTACTTC.

CDR3 loop: CASSKSTGSSYEQYF. CDR3 nucleotide sequence: TGTGCCAGTAGTAAATCGACCGGGAGCTCCTACGAGCAGTACTTC. This chain uses TRBV19 with TRBJ2-7; TRBD2 might be the D (6 bases). The CDR3 runs to 15 residues. Germline V gene sequence: CDR1 LNHDA, CDR2 SQIVND (reference sequence). V lost 4 bases to trimming and J lost 0 bases, with 13 bases between them. The whole variable domain, filled in from reference TRBV19 and TRBJ2-7, reads DGGITQSPKYLFRKEGQNVTLSCEQNLNHDAMYWYRQDPGQGLRLIYYSQIVNDFQKGDIAEGYSVSREKKESFPLTVTSAQKNPTAFYLCASSKSTGSSYEQYFGPGTRLTVT.

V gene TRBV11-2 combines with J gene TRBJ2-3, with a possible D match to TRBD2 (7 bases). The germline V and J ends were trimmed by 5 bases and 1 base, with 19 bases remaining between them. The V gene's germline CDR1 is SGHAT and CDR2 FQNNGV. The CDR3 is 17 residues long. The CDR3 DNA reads TGTGCCAGCAGCCCTTGGGGGGGGCGAGCGGGCACAGATACGCAGTATTTT. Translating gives CASSPWGGRAGTDTQYF.

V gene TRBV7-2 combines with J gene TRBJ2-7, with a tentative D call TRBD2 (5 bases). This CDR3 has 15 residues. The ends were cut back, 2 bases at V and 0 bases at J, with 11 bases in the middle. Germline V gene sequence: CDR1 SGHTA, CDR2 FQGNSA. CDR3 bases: TGTGCCAGCAGCTTATGGGAGAGGAGCTCCTACGAGCAGTACTTC. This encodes CASSLWERSSYEQYF. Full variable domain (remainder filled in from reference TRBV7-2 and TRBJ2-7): GAGVSQSPSNKVTEKGKDVELRCDPISGHTALYWYRQSLGQGLEFLIYFQGNSAPDKSGLPSDRFSAERTGGSVSTLTIQRTQQEDSAVYLCASSLWERSSYEQYFGPGTRLTVT.

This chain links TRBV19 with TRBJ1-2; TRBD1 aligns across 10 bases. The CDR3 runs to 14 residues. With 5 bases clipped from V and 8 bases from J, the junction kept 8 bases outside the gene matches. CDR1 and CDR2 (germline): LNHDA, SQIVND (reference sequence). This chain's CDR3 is CASSFSTGGGGYTF. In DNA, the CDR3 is TGTGCCAGTAGTTTCTCGACAGGGGGCGGCGGCTACACCTTC.

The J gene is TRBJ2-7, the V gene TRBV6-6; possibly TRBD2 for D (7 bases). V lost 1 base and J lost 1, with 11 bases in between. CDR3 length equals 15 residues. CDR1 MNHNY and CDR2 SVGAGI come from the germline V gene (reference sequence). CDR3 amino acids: CASSYLKGGSYEQYF. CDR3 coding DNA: TGTGCCAGCAGTTACTTAAAGGGGGGGTCCTACGAGCAGTACTTC.

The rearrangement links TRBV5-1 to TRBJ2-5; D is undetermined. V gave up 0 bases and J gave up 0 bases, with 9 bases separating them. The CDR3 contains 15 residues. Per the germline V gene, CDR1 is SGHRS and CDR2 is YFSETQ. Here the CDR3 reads CASSLGRANQETQYF. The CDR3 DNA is TGCGCCAGCAGCTTGGGAAGGGCCAACCAAGAGACCCAGTACTTC.

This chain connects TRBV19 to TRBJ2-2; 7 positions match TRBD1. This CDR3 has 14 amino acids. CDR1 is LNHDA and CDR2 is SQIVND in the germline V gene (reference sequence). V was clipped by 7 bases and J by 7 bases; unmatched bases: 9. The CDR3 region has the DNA TGTGCCAGTAAATTCGACAGGGCGGGCGGGGAGCTGTTTTTT. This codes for CASKFDRAGGELFF.

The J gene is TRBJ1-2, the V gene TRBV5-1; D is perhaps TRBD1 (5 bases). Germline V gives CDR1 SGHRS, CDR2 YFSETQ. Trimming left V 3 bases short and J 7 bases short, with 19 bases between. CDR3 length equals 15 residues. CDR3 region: CASSSGTGWGPGYTF. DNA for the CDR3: TGCGCCAGCAGCTCCGGTACGGGGTGGGGCCCTGGCTACACCTTC.

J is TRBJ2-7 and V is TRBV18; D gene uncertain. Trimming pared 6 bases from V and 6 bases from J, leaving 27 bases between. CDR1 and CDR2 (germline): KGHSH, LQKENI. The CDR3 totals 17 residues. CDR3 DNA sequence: TGTGCCAGCTCCCATTCCCCTGACTCATCCCTATCAGGCGAGCAGTACTTC. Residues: CASSHSPDSSLSGEQYF.

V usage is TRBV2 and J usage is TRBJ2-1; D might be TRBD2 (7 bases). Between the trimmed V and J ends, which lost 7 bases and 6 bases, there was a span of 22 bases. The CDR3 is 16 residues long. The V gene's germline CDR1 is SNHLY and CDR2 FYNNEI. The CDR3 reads CASILTGGVWANEQFF. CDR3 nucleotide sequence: TGTGCCAGCATTCTTACGGGGGGCGTTTGGGCCAATGAGCAGTTCTTC.